A selection of T cell receptor beta chains follows, all from one sample in a study of cytomegalovirus exposure and HLA in healthy donors. The repertoire was sequenced with immunoSEQ multiplex PCR; TCRdb's copy has only in-frame clones and lacks some. The sample has around 150,000 clones; around four fifths are singletons. The sequencing input was PBMCs. The receptors were sampled from a man aged 18 to 29 in good health and CMV-seronegative. Each CDR3 is given with its conserved first and last residue. D genes are given only for firm matches. Clone size is shown for a subset of rows, as once, few, many or a class of expanded clone.

size: once; J: TRBJ1-6; D: NA; V: TRBV25-1; DNA: TGTGCCAGCAGTCTCGATCTCAGTTCACCCCTCCACTTT; CDR3: CASSLDLSSPLHF
size: NA; J: TRBJ1-3; D: NA; V: TRBV28; DNA: TGTGCCAGCACCGTGGGGCAGGGGACCCCTGGAAACACCATATATTTT; CDR3: CASTVGQGTPGNTIYF
size: NA; J: TRBJ2-3; D: NA; V: TRBV5-6; DNA: TGTGCCAGCAGCTTGGCAGGGAGCACAGATACGCAGTATTTT; CDR3: CASSLAGSTDTQYF
size: NA; J: TRBJ2-7; D: NA; V: TRBV28; DNA: TGTGCCAGCAGTTTTAGTGGGCCAGGGGAGCAGTACTTC; CDR3: CASSFSGPGEQYF
size: NA; J: TRBJ1-6; D: NA; V: TRBV5-1; DNA: TGCGCCAGCAAGAACGGACAGAATTCACCCCTCCACTTT; CDR3: CASKNGQNSPLHF
size: few; J: TRBJ2-3; D: NA; V: TRBV7-8; DNA: TGTGCCAGCAGCTATACCCAGCGGAATACGCAGTATTTT; CDR3: CASSYTQRNTQYF
size: NA; J: TRBJ2-5; D: TRBD1; V: TRBV10-3; DNA: TGTGCCATCAGTGGTGGACAGGGCGAGACCCAGTACTTC; CDR3: CAISGGQGETQYF
size: NA; J: TRBJ1-5; D: TRBD1; V: TRBV5-4; DNA: TGTGCCAGCAGCTTGGGGGGTCGGACAGGGCCCAATCAGCCCCAGCATTTT; CDR3: CASSLGGRTGPNQPQHF
size: few; J: TRBJ2-7; D: TRBD1; V: TRBV9; DNA: TGTGCCAGCAGCTTTACCGGGACAGGGAACGAGCAGTACTTC; CDR3: CASSFTGTGNEQYF
size: NA; J: TRBJ1-5; D: TRBD1; V: TRBV6-6; DNA: TGTGCCAGCAGTTACGCGGACAGGGCTAATCAGCCCCAGCATTTT; CDR3: CASSYADRANQPQHF
size: once; J: TRBJ2-1; D: NA; V: TRBV9; DNA: TGTGCCAGCAGCGTAGTGGGTAGCGGACTTTACAATGAGCAGTTCTTC; CDR3: CASSVVGSGLYNEQFF
size: NA; J: TRBJ1-3; D: NA; V: TRBV4-1; DNA: TGCGCCAGCAGCCAAACCCGGCGGTCATATACCTCTGGAAACACCATATATTTT; CDR3: CASSQTRRSYTSGNTIYF
size: NA; J: TRBJ1-2; D: TRBD1; V: TRBV28; DNA: TGTGCCAGCAGCGAGGACAGGGGGCCCGTTCGAAGCTACACCTTC; CDR3: CASSEDRGPVRSYTF
size: NA; J: TRBJ1-2; D: TRBD1; V: TRBV5-4; DNA: TGTGCCAGCAGCCCAACAGGGGAGAGGGGCTACACCTTC; CDR3: CASSPTGERGYTF
size: few; J: TRBJ2-7; D: TRBD1; V: TRBV28; DNA: TGTGCCAGCAGACCGCTTTTGGGGACAGGGTCCTACGAGCAGTACTTC; CDR3: CASRPLLGTGSYEQYF
size: few; J: TRBJ2-7; D: NA; V: TRBV6-1; DNA: TGTGCCAGCAGTGACCTCCCTGACAGTCCTGGCTCCTACGAGCAGTACTTC; CDR3: CASSDLPDSPGSYEQYF
size: NA; J: TRBJ1-2; D: NA; V: TRBV19; DNA: TGTGCCAGTAGTATAGGGTACAGCAGCTATGGCTACACCTTC; CDR3: CASSIGYSSYGYTF
size: NA; J: TRBJ2-7; D: TRBD2; V: TRBV6-5; DNA: TGTGCCAGCAGCTGGGGCGGGAGTAGCTACGAGCAGTACTTC; CDR3: CASSWGGSSYEQYF
size: NA; J: TRBJ1-2; D: TRBD1; V: TRBV5-6; DNA: TGTGCCAGCAGCTGGACAGGGTTAAACTATGGCTACACCTTC; CDR3: CASSWTGLNYGYTF
size: NA; J: TRBJ2-3; D: TRBD1; V: TRBV27; DNA: TGTGCCAGCAGTTGGATCTACAGGGGGTTGACAGATACGCAGTATTTT; CDR3: CASSWIYRGLTDTQYF
size: NA; J: TRBJ2-1; D: TRBD1; V: TRBV6-4; DNA: TGTGCCAGCAGTGCCCGACAGGGTAACGATGAGCAGTTCTTC; CDR3: CASSARQGNDEQFF
size: NA; J: TRBJ2-7; D: NA; V: TRBV5-1; DNA: TGCGCCAGCAGAGCGGACGGGGGATCCTACGAGCAGTACTTC; CDR3: CASRADGGSYEQYF
size: NA; J: TRBJ2-5; D: NA; V: TRBV18; DNA: TGTGCCAGCTCACCTGAGGGACATTTGGAGACCCAGTACTTC; CDR3: CASSPEGHLETQYF
size: few; J: TRBJ2-3; D: NA; V: TRBV14; DNA: TGTGCCAGCAGCATAGGGGTTAGCACAGATACGCAGTATTTT; CDR3: CASSIGVSTDTQYF
size: NA; J: TRBJ1-3; D: NA; V: TRBV7-9; DNA: TGTGCCAGCAGATTCCCTGCTCGGGGGTTAGAGGGAAACACCATATATTTT; CDR3: CASRFPARGLEGNTIYF
size: NA; J: TRBJ2-7; D: NA; V: TRBV5-4; DNA: TGTGCCAGCAGCTTGGTTACCCCCGGGGCCTACGAGCAGTACTTC; CDR3: CASSLVTPGAYEQYF
size: few; J: TRBJ1-2; D: NA; V: TRBV28; DNA: TGTGCCAGCAGTAGGGGAGGCGGCTACACCTTC; CDR3: CASSRGGGYTF
size: NA; J: TRBJ1-5; D: NA; V: TRBV7-6; DNA: TGTGCCAGCAGCTTAGAACCGGGGGATCAGCCCCAGCATTTT; CDR3: CASSLEPGDQPQHF
size: NA; J: TRBJ1-5; D: NA; V: TRBV18; DNA: TGTGCCAGCTCACCAGGGCAGAGCAATCAGCCCCAGCATTTT; CDR3: CASSPGQSNQPQHF
size: NA; J: TRBJ1-2; D: NA; V: TRBV10-3; DNA: TGTGCCATCAGTGATCTAACGGGGGGGGTCTATGGCTACACCTTC; CDR3: CAISDLTGGVYGYTF
size: NA; J: TRBJ1-5; D: NA; V: TRBV6-5; DNA: TGTGCCACCAGAGGGGGTAATCAGCCCCAGCATTTT; CDR3: CATRGGNQPQHF
size: NA; J: TRBJ2-3; D: TRBD2; V: TRBV6-1; DNA: TGTGCCAGCAGTGGGGTGCCGGGGGGGGCGACGTTTAGCACAGATACGCAGTATTTT; CDR3: CASSGVPGGATFSTDTQYF
size: once; J: TRBJ2-2; D: TRBD2; V: TRBV11-2; DNA: TGTGCCAGCAGCACCGACTGGTCGGGGAGCGGGAGTAGCACCGGGGAGCTGTTTTTT; CDR3: CASSTDWSGSGSSTGELFF
size: few; J: TRBJ1-6; D: NA; V: TRBV5-5; DNA: TGTGCCAGCAGCTTGGGGGTTTCGGGAGGTTGGTCACCCCTCCACTTT; CDR3: CASSLGVSGGWSPLHF
size: NA; J: TRBJ2-7; D: NA; V: TRBV9; DNA: TGTGCCAGCAGCGTAGCTATGGAGACCCACTACGAGCAGTACTTC; CDR3: CASSVAMETHYEQYF
size: NA; J: TRBJ1-5; D: TRBD1; V: TRBV11-1; DNA: TGTGCCAGCAGCTTAGAAGGGGGCAGCAATCAGCCCCAGCATTTT; CDR3: CASSLEGGSNQPQHF
size: NA; J: TRBJ2-1; D: NA; V: TRBV6-6; DNA: TGTGCCAGCAGTTACGCTATGGGGCATCATCAAAATGAGCAGTTCTTC; CDR3: CASSYAMGHHQNEQFF
size: NA; J: TRBJ2-7; D: NA; V: TRBV28; DNA: TGTGCCAGCAGTTTACGGCGGGGGCCGGGCGAGCAGTACTTC; CDR3: CASSLRRGPGEQYF
size: NA; J: TRBJ2-5; D: TRBD2; V: TRBV28; DNA: TGTGCCAGCAGTTTAGCCGGACTAGCGCAGGAGACCCAGTACTTC; CDR3: CASSLAGLAQETQYF
size: NA; J: TRBJ1-1; D: NA; V: TRBV25-1; DNA: TGTGCCAGCAGTGCGGTGGCTCCGGCCGGGACTGAAGCTTTCTTT; CDR3: CASSAVAPAGTEAFF
size: NA; J: TRBJ1-3; D: NA; V: TRBV10-2; DNA: TGCGCCAGCAGCCGAGGGAAACCTTCTGGAAACACCATATATTTT; CDR3: CASSRGKPSGNTIYF
size: NA; J: TRBJ2-7; D: TRBD1; V: TRBV5-8; DNA: TGTGCCAGCAGCCACCTAGGACAGGGCTACGAGCAGTACTTC; CDR3: CASSHLGQGYEQYF
size: NA; J: TRBJ1-1; D: NA; V: TRBV28; DNA: TGTGCCAGCAGGCAGGGCGTCTATGAAGCTTTCTTT; CDR3: CASRQGVYEAFF
size: NA; J: TRBJ2-7; D: TRBD2; V: TRBV29-1; DNA: TGCAGCGGGGCACTGGGGGAGGGCTACGAGCAGTACTTC; CDR3: CSGALGEGYEQYF
size: NA; J: TRBJ2-4; D: NA; V: TRBV9; DNA: TGTGCCAGCAGCTCAGAGGGTCTAGCCAAAAACATTCAGTACTTC; CDR3: CASSSEGLAKNIQYF
size: NA; J: TRBJ2-2; D: NA; V: TRBV7-8; DNA: TGTGCCGTTTTGGGGGCGGCGGACACCGGGGAGCTGTTTTTT; CDR3: CAVLGAADTGELFF
size: NA; J: TRBJ2-2; D: NA; V: TRBV9; DNA: TGTGCCAGCAGCCCCTTCCCCGGGACTTCCAACACCGGGGAGCTGTTTTTT; CDR3: CASSPFPGTSNTGELFF
size: few; J: TRBJ1-1; D: TRBD1; V: TRBV6-5; DNA: TGTGCCAGCAGTTACCACGGACAGGGGAACACTGAAGCTTTCTTT; CDR3: CASSYHGQGNTEAFF
size: NA; J: TRBJ2-5; D: NA; V: TRBV11-2; DNA: TGTGCCAGCAGCTTCGGAGGGTACCAAGAGACCCAGTACTTC; CDR3: CASSFGGYQETQYF
size: NA; J: TRBJ2-1; D: TRBD1; V: TRBV10-3; DNA: TGTGCCATCAGCCGGGACAGGGGGCTCAATGAGCAGTTCTTC; CDR3: CAISRDRGLNEQFF
size: NA; J: TRBJ2-1; D: TRBD2; V: TRBV5-6; DNA: TGTGCCAGCAGCCCCAGCGGGAGCTCCTACAATGAGCAGTTCTTC; CDR3: CASSPSGSSYNEQFF
size: NA; J: TRBJ2-1; D: TRBD2; V: TRBV5-1; DNA: TGCGCCAGCGCCTGGGAGGGGATTCAGGAGCAGTTCTTC; CDR3: CASAWEGIQEQFF
size: NA; J: TRBJ2-3; D: NA; V: TRBV9; DNA: TGTGCCAGCAGCCCTAGATCAAGCCCCGGGTCCCTTCCCCCAGATACGCAGTATTTT; CDR3: CASSPRSSPGSLPPDTQYF
size: NA; J: TRBJ1-5; D: NA; V: TRBV6-1; DNA: TGTGCCAGCAGCCTTAATAGCAATCAGCCCCAGCATTTT; CDR3: CASSLNSNQPQHF
size: NA; J: TRBJ2-5; D: TRBD2; V: TRBV7-6; DNA: TGTGCCAGCAGCCCCGTTTACGGGGGGGCCGAGGAGACCCAGTACTTC; CDR3: CASSPVYGGAEETQYF
size: few; J: TRBJ1-6; D: TRBD1; V: TRBV6-1; DNA: TGTGCCAGCAGTGAACCCGGACAGGGTGCCTCACCCCTCCACTTT; CDR3: CASSEPGQGASPLHF
size: NA; J: TRBJ2-2; D: TRBD1; V: TRBV4-1; DNA: TGCGCCAGCAGCCAAGCCTTCGACAGGGCGAACACCGGGGAGCTGTTTTTT; CDR3: CASSQAFDRANTGELFF